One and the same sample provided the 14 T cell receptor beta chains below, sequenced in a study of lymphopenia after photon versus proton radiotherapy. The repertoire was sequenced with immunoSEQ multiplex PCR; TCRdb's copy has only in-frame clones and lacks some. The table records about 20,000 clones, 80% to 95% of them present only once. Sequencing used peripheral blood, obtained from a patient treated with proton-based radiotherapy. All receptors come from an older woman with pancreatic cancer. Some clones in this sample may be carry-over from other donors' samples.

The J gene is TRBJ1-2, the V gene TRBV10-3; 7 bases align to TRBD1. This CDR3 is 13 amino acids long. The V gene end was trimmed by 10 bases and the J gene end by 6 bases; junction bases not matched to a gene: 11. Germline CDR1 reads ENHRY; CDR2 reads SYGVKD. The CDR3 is CAKRDRESDGYTF. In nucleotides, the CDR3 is TGTGCCAAGCGAGACAGGGAATCCGATGGCTACACCTTC.

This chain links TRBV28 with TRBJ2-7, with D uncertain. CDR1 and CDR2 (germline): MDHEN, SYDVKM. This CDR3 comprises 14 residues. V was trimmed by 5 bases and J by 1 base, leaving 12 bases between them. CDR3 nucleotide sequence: TGTGCCAGCAGTCCCCAGCAACAGTCCTACGAGCAGTACTTC. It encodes CASSPQQQSYEQYF.

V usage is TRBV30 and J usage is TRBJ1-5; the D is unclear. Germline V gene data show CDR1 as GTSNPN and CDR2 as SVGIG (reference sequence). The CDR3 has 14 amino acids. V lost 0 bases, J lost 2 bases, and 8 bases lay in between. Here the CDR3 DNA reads TGTGCCTGGAGTGTATCTGGGGGCAATCAGCCCCAGCATTTT. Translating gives CAWSVSGGNQPQHF.

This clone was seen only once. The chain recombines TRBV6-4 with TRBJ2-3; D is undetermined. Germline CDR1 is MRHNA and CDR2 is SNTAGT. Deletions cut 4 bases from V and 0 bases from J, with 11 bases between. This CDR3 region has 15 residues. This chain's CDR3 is CASSGRAGSTDTQYF. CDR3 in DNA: TGTGCCAGCAGTGGTCGGGCAGGAAGCACAGATACGCAGTATTTT.

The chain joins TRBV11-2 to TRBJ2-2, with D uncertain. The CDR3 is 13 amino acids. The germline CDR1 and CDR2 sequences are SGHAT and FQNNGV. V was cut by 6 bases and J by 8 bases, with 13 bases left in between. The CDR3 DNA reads TGTGCCAGCAGTCCGAACGTTGGGGGGGAGCTGTTTTTT. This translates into CASSPNVGGELFF.

The CDR3 sequence is CASTPSGSRNEQFF. The CDR3 DNA follows: TGCGCCAGCACCCCTAGCGGCTCCAGAAATGAGCAGTTCTTC. The chain uses TRBV10-2 and TRBJ2-1; 7 bases agree with TRBD2. The germline V gene has CDR1 WSHSY and CDR2 SAAADI. This CDR3 spans 14 amino acids. J gave up 7 bases and V 7 bases, and 10 bases lay outside the gene matches.

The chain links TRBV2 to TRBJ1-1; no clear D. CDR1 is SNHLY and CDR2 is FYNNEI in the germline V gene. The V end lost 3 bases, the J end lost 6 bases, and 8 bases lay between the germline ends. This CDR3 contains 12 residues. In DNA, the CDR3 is TGTGCCAGCAGTGACAGACCGGCTGAAGCTTTCTTT. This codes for CASSDRPAEAFF.

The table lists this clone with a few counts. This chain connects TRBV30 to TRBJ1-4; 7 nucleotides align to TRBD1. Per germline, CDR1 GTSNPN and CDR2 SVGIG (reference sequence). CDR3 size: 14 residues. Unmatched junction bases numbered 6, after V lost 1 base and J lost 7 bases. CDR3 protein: CAWSAGTASEKLFF. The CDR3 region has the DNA TGTGCCTGGAGTGCCGGGACAGCGAGTGAAAAACTGTTTTTT.

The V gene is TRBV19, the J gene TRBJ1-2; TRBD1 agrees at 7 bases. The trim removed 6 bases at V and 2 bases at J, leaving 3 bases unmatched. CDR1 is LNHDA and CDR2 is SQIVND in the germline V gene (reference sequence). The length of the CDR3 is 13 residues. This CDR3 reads CASRKDRNYGYTF. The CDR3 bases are TGTGCCAGTAGGAAGGACAGGAACTATGGCTACACCTTC.

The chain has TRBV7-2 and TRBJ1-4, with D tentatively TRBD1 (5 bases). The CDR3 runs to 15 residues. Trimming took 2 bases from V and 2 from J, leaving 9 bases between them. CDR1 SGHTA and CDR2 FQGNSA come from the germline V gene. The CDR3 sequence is CASSLFGGTNEKLFF. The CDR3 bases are TGTGCCAGCAGCTTATTTGGGGGGACTAATGAAAAACTGTTTTTT. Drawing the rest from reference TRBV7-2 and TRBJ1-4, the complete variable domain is GAGVSQSPSNKVTEKGKDVELRCDPISGHTALYWYRQSLGQGLEFLIYFQGNSAPDKSGLPSDRFSAERTGGSVSTLTIQRTQQEDSAVYLCASSLFGGTNEKLFFGSGTQLSVL.

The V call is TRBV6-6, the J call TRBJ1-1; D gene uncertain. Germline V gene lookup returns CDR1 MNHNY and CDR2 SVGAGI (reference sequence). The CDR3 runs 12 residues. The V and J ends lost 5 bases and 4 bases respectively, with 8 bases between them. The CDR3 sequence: CASSPQATEAFF. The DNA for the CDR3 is TGTGCCAGCAGTCCCCAGGCCACTGAAGCTTTCTTT.

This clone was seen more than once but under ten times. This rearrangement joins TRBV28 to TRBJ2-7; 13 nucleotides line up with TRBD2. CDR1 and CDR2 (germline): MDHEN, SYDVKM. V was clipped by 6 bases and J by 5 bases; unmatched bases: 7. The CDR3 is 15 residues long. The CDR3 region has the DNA TGTGCCAGCAGGCGGACTAGCGGGAGAATGCACGAGCAGTACTTC. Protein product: CASRRTSGRMHEQYF.

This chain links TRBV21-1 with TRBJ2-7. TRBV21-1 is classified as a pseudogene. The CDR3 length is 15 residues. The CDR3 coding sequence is TGTGCCAGCAGCAAAGCCGCATCAAAAGGCTACGAGCAGTACTTC. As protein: CASSKAASKGYEQYF.

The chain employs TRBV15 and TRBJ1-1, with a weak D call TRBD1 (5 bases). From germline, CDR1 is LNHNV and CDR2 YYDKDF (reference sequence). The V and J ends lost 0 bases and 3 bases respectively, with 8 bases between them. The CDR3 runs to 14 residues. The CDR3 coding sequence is TGTGCCACCAGCAGAGACAGGGTTGACACTGAAGCTTTCTTT. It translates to CATSRDRVDTEAFF.